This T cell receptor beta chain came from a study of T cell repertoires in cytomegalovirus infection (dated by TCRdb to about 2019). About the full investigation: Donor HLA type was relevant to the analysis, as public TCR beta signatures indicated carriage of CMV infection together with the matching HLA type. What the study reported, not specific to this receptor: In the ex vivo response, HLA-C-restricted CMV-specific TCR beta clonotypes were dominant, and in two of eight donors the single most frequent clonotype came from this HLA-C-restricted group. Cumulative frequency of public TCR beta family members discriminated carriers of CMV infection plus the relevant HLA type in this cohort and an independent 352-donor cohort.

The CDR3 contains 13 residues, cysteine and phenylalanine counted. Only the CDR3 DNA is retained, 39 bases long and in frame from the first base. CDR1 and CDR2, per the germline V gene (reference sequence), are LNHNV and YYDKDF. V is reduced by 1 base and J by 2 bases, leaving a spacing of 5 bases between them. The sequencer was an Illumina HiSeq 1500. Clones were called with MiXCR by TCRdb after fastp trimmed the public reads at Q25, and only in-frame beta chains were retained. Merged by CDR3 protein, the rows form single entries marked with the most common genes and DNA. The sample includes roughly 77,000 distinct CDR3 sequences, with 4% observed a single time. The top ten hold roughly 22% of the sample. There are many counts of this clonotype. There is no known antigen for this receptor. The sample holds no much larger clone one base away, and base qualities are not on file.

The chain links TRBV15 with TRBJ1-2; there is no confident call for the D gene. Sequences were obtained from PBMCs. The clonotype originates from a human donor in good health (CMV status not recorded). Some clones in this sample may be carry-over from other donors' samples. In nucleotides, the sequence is TGTGCCACCAGCAGAGGCAGAAACTATGGCTACACCTTC. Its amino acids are CATSRGRNYGYTF.